This TCR beta chain is drawn from a study of CD4 T cells in relation to SARS-CoV-2 and coronaviruses. About the research overall: After roughly ten days of antigen culture, PBMC TCR beta CDR3s were sequenced. Findings and caveats of the study: No donor gave both pre-pandemic and post-infection samples. Crossreactivity was assessed only for spike protein, not other viral proteins.

The assay was immunoSEQ multiplex PCR, and TCRdb's table has in-frame clones only and misses some. The data contain about 36,000 clones, 65% to 80% of them seen just once; the ten biggest clones take up roughly 20%. The germline V and J ends were trimmed by 6 bases and 8 bases, with 19 bases remaining between them. CDR1 and CDR2 (germline): SEHNR, FQNEAQ (reference sequence). The CDR3 has 14 residues. For approximately eleven days, roughly 10^5 sorted CD4+ cells grew with T cell-depleted PBMCs and CEF. Comment on this clone: Its target is not known.

The V gene is TRBV7-9, the J gene TRBJ1-2; D is possibly TRBD1 (5 bases). Sequencing was done on a sample of memory CD4+ T cells from PBMCs, cultured in vitro. The TCR was taken from an adult with COVID-19. CDR3 loop: CASRPDTLASGYTF. The CDR3 bases are TGTGCCAGCAGACCGGACACCCTAGCGTCGGGCTACACCTTC.